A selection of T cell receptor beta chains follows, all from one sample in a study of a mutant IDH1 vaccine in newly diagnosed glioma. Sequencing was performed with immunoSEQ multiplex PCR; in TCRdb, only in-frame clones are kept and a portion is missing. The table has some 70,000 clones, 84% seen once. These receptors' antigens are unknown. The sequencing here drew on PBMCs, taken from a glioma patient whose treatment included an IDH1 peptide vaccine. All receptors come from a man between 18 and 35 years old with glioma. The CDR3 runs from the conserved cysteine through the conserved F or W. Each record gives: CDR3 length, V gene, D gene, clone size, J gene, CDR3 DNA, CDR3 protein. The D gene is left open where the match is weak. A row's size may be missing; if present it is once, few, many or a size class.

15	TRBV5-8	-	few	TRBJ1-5	TGTGCCAGCAGCTTGGGACAGAGTACCAATCAGCCCCAGCATTTT	CASSLGQSTNQPQHF
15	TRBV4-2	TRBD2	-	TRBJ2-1	TGTGCCAGCAGCCAAGTTACGAGGCGGGAGACCGAGCAGTTCTTC	CASSQVTRRETEQFF
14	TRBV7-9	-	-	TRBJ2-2	TGTGCCAGCAGCTTAGGGGGGAACACCGGGGAGCTGTTTTTT	CASSLGGNTGELFF
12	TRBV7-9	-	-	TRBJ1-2	TGTGCCAGCAGCTTAGGAGTGGATGGCTACACCTTC	CASSLGVDGYTF
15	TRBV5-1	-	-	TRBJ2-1	TGCGCCAGCAGCTTGGCGGTCGGCTCCTACAATGAGCAGTTCTTC	CASSLAVGSYNEQFF
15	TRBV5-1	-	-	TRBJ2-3	TGCGCCAGCTCTCTCACGCGCCCTAACACAGATACGCAGTATTTT	CASSLTRPNTDTQYF
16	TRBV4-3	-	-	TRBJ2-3	TGCGCCAGCAGCCGCACTGACTACCCGGGCACAGATACGCAGTATTTT	CASSRTDYPGTDTQYF
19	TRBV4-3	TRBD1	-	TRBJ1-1	TGCGCCAGCAGCCAAGAATCCCCAGACTTGACAGGGGAAGTCGATGAAGCTTTCTTT	CASSQESPDLTGEVDEAFF
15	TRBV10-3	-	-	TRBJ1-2	TGTGCCATCAGCCGTCGGGACACCGCTAACTATGGCTACACCTTC	CAISRRDTANYGYTF
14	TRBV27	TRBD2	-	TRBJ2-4	TGTGCCACCCAGCGGGAAGGGGCCAAAAACATTCAGTACTTC	CATQREGAKNIQYF
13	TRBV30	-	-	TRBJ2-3	TGTGCCTGGAACGTAATGATAAAAGATACGCAGTATTTT	CAWNVMIKDTQYF
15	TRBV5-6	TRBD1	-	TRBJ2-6	TGTGCCAGCAGCAAAACAGGGGGTGGGGCCAACGTCCTGACTTTC	CASSKTGGGANVLTF
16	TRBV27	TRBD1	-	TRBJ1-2	TGTGCCAGCAGTTACAGACAGGGGATAGGCTTCTATGGCTACACCTTC	CASSYRQGIGFYGYTF
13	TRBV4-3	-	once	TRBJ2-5	TGCGCCAGCAGCCAAGAAGCCGAAAGGGAGCAGTACTTC	CASSQEAEREQYF
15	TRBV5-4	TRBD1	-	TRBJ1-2	TGTGCCAGCAGACTGGACAGGGGAACAATCGGGGGCTACACCTTC	CASRLDRGTIGGYTF
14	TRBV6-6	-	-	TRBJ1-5	TGTGCCAGCAGTTACGAAGGGGGATTCCAGCCCCAGCATTTT	CASSYEGGFQPQHF
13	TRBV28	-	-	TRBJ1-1	TGTGCCAGCAGTTTATTCGGACCCAATGAAGCTTTCTTT	CASSLFGPNEAFF
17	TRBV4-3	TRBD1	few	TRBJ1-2	TGCGCCAGCAGCCAGGAGGGACAGGGTCTAAGTAACTATGGCTACACCTTC	CASSQEGQGLSNYGYTF
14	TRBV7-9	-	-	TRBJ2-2	TGTGCCAGCAGCCTCAGGGGTGGCGACGGGGAGCTGTTTTTT	CASSLRGGDGELFF
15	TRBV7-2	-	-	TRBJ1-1	TGTGCCAGCAGCCCGAGGTGGGAAATGAACACTGAAGCTTTCTTT	CASSPRWEMNTEAFF
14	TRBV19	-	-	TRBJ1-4	TGTGCCGCTCTCGGGGCGGGGAGGAATGAAAAACTGTTTTTT	CAALGAGRNEKLFF
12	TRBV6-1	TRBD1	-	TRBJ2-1	TGTGCCAGCAGGCTACAGGGGTTATTCCAGTTCTTC	CASRLQGLFQFF
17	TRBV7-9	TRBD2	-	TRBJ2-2	TGTGCCAGCAGCCAAATTAGCGGGAGTTGGGCTACCGGGGAGCTGTTTTTT	CASSQISGSWATGELFF
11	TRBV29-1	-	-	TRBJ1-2	TGCAGCGTTGAATTAACTCGGGGCTACACCTTC	CSVELTRGYTF
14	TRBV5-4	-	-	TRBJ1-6	TGTGCCAGCAGCCGCAGGGAAACGTATTCACCCCTCCACTTT	CASSRRETYSPLHF
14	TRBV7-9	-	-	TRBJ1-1	TGTGCCAGCAGGTGGGCCGGTCTGAACACTGAAGCTTTCTTT	CASRWAGLNTEAFF
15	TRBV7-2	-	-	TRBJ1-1	TGTGCCAGCAGCTTAGGACCCCTGGTCGGCACTGAAGCTTTCTTT	CASSLGPLVGTEAFF
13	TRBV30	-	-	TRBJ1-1	TGTGCCTGGAGTGTACAGGTCGTAGGTGAAGCTTTCTTT	CAWSVQVVGEAFF
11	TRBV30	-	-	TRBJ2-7	TGTGCCTGGAGTGTAGTTGGCGAGCAGTACTTC	CAWSVVGEQYF
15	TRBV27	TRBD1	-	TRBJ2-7	TGTGCCAGCAGTTTCGAGACAGGGTCGTCCTACGAGCAGTACTTC	CASSFETGSSYEQYF
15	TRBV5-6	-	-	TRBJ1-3	TGTGCCAGCAGCTTGGTATCGGGGGCCGGAAACACCATATATTTT	CASSLVSGAGNTIYF
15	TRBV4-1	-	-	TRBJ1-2	TGCGCCAGCAGCCAAGATATCAGGAAACGGGAGGGCTACACCTTC	CASSQDIRKREGYTF
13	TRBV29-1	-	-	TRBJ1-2	TGCAGCGTTGAAGCGGGGACGGACTATGGCTACACCTTC	CSVEAGTDYGYTF
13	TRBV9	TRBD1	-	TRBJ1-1	TGTGCCAGCAGCGCAGTGACAGGGACTGAAGCTTTCTTT	CASSAVTGTEAFF
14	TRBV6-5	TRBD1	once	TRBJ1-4	TGTGCCAGCAGACCAGGGGGCAGGGATGAAAAACTGTTTTTT	CASRPGGRDEKLFF
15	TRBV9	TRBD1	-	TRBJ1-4	TGTGCCAGCAGCGTACTCGGGACAGCTAATGAAAAACTGTTTTTT	CASSVLGTANEKLFF
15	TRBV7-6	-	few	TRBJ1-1	TGTGCCAGCAGCCTAATGACAGGCGGGAACACTGAAGCTTTCTTT	CASSLMTGGNTEAFF
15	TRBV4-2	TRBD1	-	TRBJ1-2	TGTGCCAGCAGCCGGGAGACAGGGCTGATCTATGGCTACACCTTC	CASSRETGLIYGYTF
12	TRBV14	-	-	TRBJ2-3	TGTGCCAGCAGCCCCGGACTAACCCTGCAGTATTTT	CASSPGLTLQYF
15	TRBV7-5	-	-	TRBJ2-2	TGTGCCAGAAGCTTGGGCGACCCGAACACCGGGGAGCTGTTTTTT	CARSLGDPNTGELFF
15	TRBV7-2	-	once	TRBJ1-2	TGTGCCAGCAGCCCCCCCTCGGGCAGCCCACATGGCTACACCTTC	CASSPPSGSPHGYTF
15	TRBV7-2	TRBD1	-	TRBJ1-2	TGTGCCAGCAGCCCAGCCCCGACAGGGAGCGGTGGCTACACCTTC	CASSPAPTGSGGYTF
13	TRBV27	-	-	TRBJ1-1	TGTGCCAGCAGTTTTGGAGTTTACACTGAAGCTTTCTTT	CASSFGVYTEAFF
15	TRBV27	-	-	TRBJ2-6	TGTGCCAGCAGTTTTGTGGGGGTAGGGGCCAACGTCCTGACTTTC	CASSFVGVGANVLTF
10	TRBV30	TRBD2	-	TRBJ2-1	TGTGCCTGGAGTGCTAGCGGGAAGTTCTTC	CAWSASGKFF
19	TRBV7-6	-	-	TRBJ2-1	TGTGCCAGCAGCCCCTCAGATTACCAGGGGCGAAGCTCCTACAATGAGCAGTTCTTC	CASSPSDYQGRSSYNEQFF
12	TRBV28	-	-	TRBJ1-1	TGTGCCAGCGTTAGTTTAACCACGGGAGCTTTCTTT	CASVSLTTGAFF
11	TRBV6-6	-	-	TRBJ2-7	TGTGCCAGCAGTTACCGTGACGAGCAGTACTTC	CASSYRDEQYF
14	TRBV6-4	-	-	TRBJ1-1	TGTGCCAGCAGACTTAGGACGCAGAACACTGAAGCTTTCTTT	CASRLRTQNTEAFF
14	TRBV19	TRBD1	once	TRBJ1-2	TGTGCCAGTAGGAGACAGGGGGCTTCCTATGGCTACACCTTC	CASRRQGASYGYTF
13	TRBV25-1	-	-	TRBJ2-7	TGTGCCAGCAGGGGCCCCGGAGGTAACCAGCAGTACTTC	CASRGPGGNQQYF